The clone carrying this TCR beta chain was counted at least ten times. The source of the sample is a study of molecular identifiers for immune sequencing clone quantification. This CDR3 is built from 12 residues. Germline CDR1 is SQVTM and CDR2 is ANQGSEA. V lost 7 bases and J 4 bases, leaving 13 bases between the germline ends. TCRdb processed the PCR reads anew with MiXCR; each CDR3 protein has one entry. This table holds around 470,000 distinct CDR3 sequences, 20% to 25% found once. The sample taken for sequencing was naive CD8+ T cells from blood, with Jurkat cell RNA spiked in. The subset was: FACS-sorted CD8+CD4-CCR7+CD45RA+ naive T cells. The V gene is TRBV29-1, the J gene TRBJ1-1; the D gene is possibly TRBD1 (5 bases). The receptor's source is a human donor in good health. Some libraries in this study had Jurkat cell RNA spiked in. The CDR3 is CSDNTGGTEAFF. The CDR3 nucleotides read TGCAGCGATAACACAGGAGGCACTGAAGCTTTCTTT.